Shown below are 23 T cell receptor beta chains from a single sample sequenced in a study of T cell responses to AZD1222 COVID-19 vaccine. Clones were read by immunoSEQ multiplex PCR, and TCRdb kept only the in-frame ones, dropping some. The sample has about 120,000 clones, about 90% seen once. The specimen was peripheral blood, collected on day 0 of AZD1222 vaccination. These receptors all come from an adult in good health.

The rearrangement joins TRBV7-8 to TRBJ2-1, with TRBD2 matching 12 bases. CDR3 length: 16 residues. CDR1 is SGHVS and CDR2 is FQNEAQ in the germline V gene. With 5 bases clipped from V and 3 bases from J, the junction kept 5 bases outside the gene matches. The CDR3 region has the DNA TGTGCCAGCAGCCTACCGACTAGCGGGAGCTACAATGAGCAGTTCTTC. Amino acid sequence: CASSLPTSGSYNEQFF.

This chain joins TRBV18 and TRBJ1-2, with D perhaps matching TRBD1 (5 bases). V gave up 5 bases and J gave up 5 bases, with 12 bases separating them. This CDR3 has 13 residues. Germline V lookup: CDR1 KGHSH, CDR2 LQKENI. Written as DNA, the CDR3 is TGTGCCAGCTCATCGGACACCCAGTATGGCTACACCTTC. It encodes CASSSDTQYGYTF.

The rearrangement uses TRBV9 and TRBJ2-2; 7 nucleotides align to TRBD2. This CDR3 comprises 18 residues. V shed 0 bases, J shed 3 bases, and the junction held 11 bases outside the gene matches. CDR1 SGDLS and CDR2 YYNGEE come from the germline V gene. The CDR3 DNA is TGTGCCAGCAGCGTAGGTGCTAGCGGAACCCGGGACACCGGGGAGCTGTTTTTT. This gives the protein CASSVGASGTRDTGELFF.

DNA for the CDR3: TGTGCCAGCAGCAGAGGGACAGGGGAGGGCTACACCTTC. This sequence encodes CASSRGTGEGYTF. The chain carries TRBV7-9 and TRBJ1-2, with 10 bases that match TRBD1. V gave up 5 bases and J gave up 8 bases; unmatched junction bases: 5. This CDR3 is built from 13 residues. Germline CDR1 is SEHNR and CDR2 is FQNEAQ (reference sequence).

The rearrangement joins TRBV19 to TRBJ1-2; D may be TRBD1 (6 bases). Trimming took off 3 bases at V and 5 bases at J, with 19 bases between the two ends. Germline CDR1 and CDR2: LNHDA and SQIVND (reference sequence). The CDR3 runs to 16 residues. The CDR3 DNA follows: TGTGCCAGTAGTATCGACCTCGACAGGAATACGTATGGCTACACCTTC. Translation: CASSIDLDRNTYGYTF.

The chain joins TRBV7-9 to TRBJ1-1; the D gene is possibly TRBD1 (5 bases). With 9 bases removed from V and 1 base from J, the gap between germline ends came to 15 bases. The germline V gene has CDR1 SEHNR and CDR2 FQNEAQ (reference sequence). The CDR3 extends over 14 amino acids. The CDR3 sequence is CASTQEGRNTEAFF. As DNA, the CDR3 is TGTGCCAGTACTCAGGAGGGACGGAACACTGAAGCTTTCTTT.

This clone has just one count. The J gene is TRBJ1-2, the V gene TRBV18; 9 positions match TRBD1. V shed 0 bases, J shed 7 bases, and the junction held 6 bases outside the gene matches. Germline V gene lookup returns CDR1 KGHSH and CDR2 LQKENI. The CDR3 has 15 residues. The DNA for the CDR3 is TGTGCCAGCTCACCACCAATGGACAGGGGATCTGGCTACACCTTC. This sequence encodes CASSPPMDRGSGYTF.

The chain carries TRBV5-5 and TRBJ2-1, with D tentatively TRBD2 (6 bases). Germline assignment: CDR1 SGHKS and CDR2 YYEKEE (reference sequence). The CDR3 runs 14 residues. V was pared by 6 bases and J by 6 bases, with 16 bases between. CDR3 residues: CASIWRVVSNEQFF. CDR3 DNA sequence: TGTGCCAGCATCTGGAGGGTAGTGAGCAATGAGCAGTTCTTC.

The chain carries TRBV6-1 and TRBJ1-2; tentatively, D is TRBD1 (5 bases). CDR1 MNHNS and CDR2 SASEGT come from the germline V gene. Deletions cut 2 bases from V and 4 bases from J, with 17 bases between. The CDR3 is made up of 16 amino acids. The CDR3 loop reads CASSEWGPLPSYGYTF. The CDR3 nucleotides are TGTGCCAGCAGTGAATGGGGCCCCTTGCCCTCCTATGGCTACACCTTC.

The J gene is TRBJ1-5, the V gene TRBV7-9; 12 positions match TRBD1. From germline, CDR1 is SEHNR and CDR2 FQNEAQ (reference sequence). J gave up 5 bases and V 5 bases, and 7 bases lay outside the gene matches. The CDR3 runs to 16 residues. The CDR3 DNA is TGTGCCAGCAGCCCCGGGACAGGGGGCGTCGATCAGCCCCAGCATTTT. Translation gives CASSPGTGGVDQPQHF.

This sequence joins TRBV25-1 and TRBJ1-2; D is unclear. Trimming removed 0 bases at V and 7 bases at J, with 9 bases between. The V gene's germline CDR1 is MGHDK and CDR2 SYGVNS. This CDR3 spans 13 amino acids. In DNA form, the CDR3 reads TGTGCCAGCAGTGAATATAGCAGGTCTGGCTACACCTTC. It specifies CASSEYSRSGYTF.

V usage is TRBV6-5 and J usage is TRBJ1-6; a possible D gene is TRBD1 (5 bases). CDR3 size: 15 residues. Per the germline V gene, CDR1 is MNHEY and CDR2 is SVGAGI. V lost 6 bases and J 8 bases, leaving 17 bases between the germline ends. CDR3 sequence: CASSPSRGLDSPLHF. The CDR3 DNA is TGTGCCAGCAGCCCATCCCGGGGGTTGGATTCACCCCTCCACTTT.

This chain joins TRBV29-1 and TRBJ1-2, with D possibly TRBD1 on 5 matching bases. The V end lost 7 bases, the J end lost 8 bases, and 14 bases lay between the germline ends. This CDR3 spans 11 amino acids. In germline, CDR1 is SQVTM, CDR2 ANQGSEA. The CDR3 coding sequence is TGCAGCGCTTCAACAAGGGGCGGCTACACCTTC. Translating it yields CSASTRGGYTF.

This sequence joins TRBV18 and TRBJ2-3; tentative D call: TRBD2 (6 bases). The CDR3 consists of 16 residues. The germline CDR1 and CDR2 sequences are KGHSH and LQKENI. V was shortened by 1 base and J by 0 bases, with 11 bases between the two germline ends. The CDR3 protein is CASSPLSGSSTDTQYF. CDR3 in DNA: TGTGCCAGCTCACCACTTAGCGGCTCTAGCACAGATACGCAGTATTTT.

This clone was recorded once. V usage is TRBV25-1 and J usage is TRBJ2-1, with D possibly being TRBD1 or TRBD2 (5 bases each). Germline-derived CDR1 and CDR2 are MGHDK and SYGVNS. V lost 6 bases and J lost 8, with 26 bases in between. CDR3 length equals 17 residues. CDR3 sequence: CASSPHPGRYALDEQFF. CDR3 bases: TGTGCCAGCAGCCCCCATCCGGGACGATATGCTTTGGATGAGCAGTTCTTC.

The V and J genes are TRBV28 and TRBJ2-7; 10 nucleotides align to TRBD1. CDR3 length equals 14 residues. Germline CDR1 and CDR2: MDHEN and SYDVKM. Here the CDR3 reads CATKQRTGGYEQYV. CDR3 bases: TGTGCGACGAAACAACGGACAGGGGGCTACGAGCAGTACGTC.

CDR3 in amino acids: CASSSRLGGTDTQYF. The CDR3 nucleotides are TGTGCCAGCAGCTCCCGACTGGGTGGGACAGATACGCAGTATTTT. The chain recombines TRBV7-2 with TRBJ2-3; the D is unclear. V was pared by 4 bases and J by 3 bases, with 14 bases between. The CDR3 length is 15 residues. Germline loops: CDR1 SGHTA, CDR2 FQGNSA.

Concerning this clone: Different DNA sequences within this sample yield the same CDR3. The chain is built from TRBV7-3 and TRBJ1-2, with unresolved D. The germline V gene encodes CDR1 SGHTA and CDR2 FQGTGA. This CDR3 contains 13 residues. The germline V and J ends were trimmed by 3 bases and 2 bases, with 7 bases remaining between them. The CDR3 coding sequence is TGTGCCAGCAGCTTGGACTTAAACTATGGCTACACCTTC. Protein sequence: CASSLDLNYGYTF.

The CDR3 region is CASSLEAGRVDQPQHF. The CDR3 coding sequence is TGTGCCAGCAGCTTAGAGGCAGGGAGGGTTGATCAGCCCCAGCATTTT. The V and J genes are TRBV7-6 and TRBJ1-5, with a possible D match to TRBD1 (5 bases). Looked up from germline, CDR1 is SGHVS and CDR2 is FNYEAQ. V was cut by 1 base and J by 5 bases, with 15 bases left in between. The CDR3 loop spans 16 amino acids.

The chain combines TRBV3-1 (or the pseudogene TRBV3-2) with TRBJ1-5; the D gene is possibly TRBD1 (6 bases). V gave up 4 bases and J gave up 0 bases, with 19 bases separating them. From germline, CDR1 is LGHDT and CDR2 YNNKEL (reference sequence). The CDR3 runs to 18 residues. CDR3 sequence (DNA): TGTGCCAGCAGCCCCGGACAGTATTATGGAGATAGCAATCAGCCCCAGCATTTT. It is translated as CASSPGQYYGDSNQPQHF.

This clone was counted once. This chain connects TRBV21-1 to TRBJ1-5. TRBV21-1 is noted as a pseudogene. The CDR3 loop spans 14 amino acids. The CDR3 DNA reads as TGTGCCAGCAGCAAATGGGCGGGCTGTCAGCCCCAGCATTTT. The encoded protein is CASSKWAGCQPQHF.

CDR3 DNA: TGTGCCAGCAGCTTAGGCCGTGGGAATCAGCCCCAGCATTTT. Translating it yields CASSLGRGNQPQHF. The rearrangement joins TRBV7-2 to TRBJ1-5; D is unclear. Trimming removed 1 base at V and 4 bases at J, with 8 bases between. Germline V lookup: CDR1 SGHTA, CDR2 FQGNSA. There are 14 residues in the CDR3.

The V gene is TRBV12-3 or TRBV12-4, the J gene TRBJ2-3; TRBD2 is a possible D gene (5 bases). Trimming took 10 bases from V and 3 from J, leaving 14 bases between them. CDR3 length equals 13 residues. The CDR3 here is CATKSSGTDTQYF. The CDR3 coding sequence is TGTGCCACCAAGTCCTCGGGGACAGATACGCAGTATTTT.